This T cell receptor beta chain was documented in a study of blood T cell repertoires in COVID-19. Study context: Samples came from the United States, Italy and Spain, spanning acute and convalescent COVID-19.

TCRdb keeps only in-frame clones here, not all; method: immunoSEQ multiplex PCR. The data hold about 410,000 clones, with around 89% observed a single time. The CDR3 sequence is 15 residues long. Germline V gene data show CDR1 as SQVTM and CDR2 as ANQGSEA. Trimming pared 4 bases from V and 0 bases from J, leaving 13 bases between. Seattle-derived patients entered the study during active infection and were followed longitudinally. Specimen: peripheral blood. This TCR was sampled from a woman in her thirties or forties with COVID-19, enrolled during active disease. J is TRBJ2-1 and V is TRBV29-1, with D maybe TRBD2 (5 bases). DNA for the CDR3: TGCAGCGTTGGGGTCCGGGGTGGCTCCTACAATGAGCAGTTCTTC. As protein: CSVGVRGGSYNEQFF.